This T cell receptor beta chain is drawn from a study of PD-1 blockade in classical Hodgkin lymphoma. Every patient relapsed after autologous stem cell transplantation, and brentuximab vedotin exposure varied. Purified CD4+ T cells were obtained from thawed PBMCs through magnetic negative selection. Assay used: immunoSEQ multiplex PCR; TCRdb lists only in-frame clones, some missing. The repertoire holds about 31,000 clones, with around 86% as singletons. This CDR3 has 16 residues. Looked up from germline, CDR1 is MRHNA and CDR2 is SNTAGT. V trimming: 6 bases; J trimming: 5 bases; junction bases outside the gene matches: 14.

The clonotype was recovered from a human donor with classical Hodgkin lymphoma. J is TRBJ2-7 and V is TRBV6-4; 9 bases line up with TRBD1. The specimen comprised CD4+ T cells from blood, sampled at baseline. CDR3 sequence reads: CASSAEGTGRIHEQYF. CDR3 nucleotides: TGTGCCAGCAGCGCTGAGGGGACAGGGAGAATCCACGAGCAGTACTTC.